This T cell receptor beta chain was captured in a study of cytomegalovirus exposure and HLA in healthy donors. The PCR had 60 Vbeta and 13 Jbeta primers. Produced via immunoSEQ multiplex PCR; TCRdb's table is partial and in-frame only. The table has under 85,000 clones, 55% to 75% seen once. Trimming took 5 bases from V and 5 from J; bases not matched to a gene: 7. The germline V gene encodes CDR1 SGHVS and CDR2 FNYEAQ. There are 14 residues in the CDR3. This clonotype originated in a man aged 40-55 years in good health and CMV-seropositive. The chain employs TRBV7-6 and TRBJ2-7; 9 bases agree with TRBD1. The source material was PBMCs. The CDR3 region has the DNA TGTGCCAGCAGCAACAGGGGGCGCGGCGACGAGCAGTACTTC. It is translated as CASSNRGRGDEQYF.